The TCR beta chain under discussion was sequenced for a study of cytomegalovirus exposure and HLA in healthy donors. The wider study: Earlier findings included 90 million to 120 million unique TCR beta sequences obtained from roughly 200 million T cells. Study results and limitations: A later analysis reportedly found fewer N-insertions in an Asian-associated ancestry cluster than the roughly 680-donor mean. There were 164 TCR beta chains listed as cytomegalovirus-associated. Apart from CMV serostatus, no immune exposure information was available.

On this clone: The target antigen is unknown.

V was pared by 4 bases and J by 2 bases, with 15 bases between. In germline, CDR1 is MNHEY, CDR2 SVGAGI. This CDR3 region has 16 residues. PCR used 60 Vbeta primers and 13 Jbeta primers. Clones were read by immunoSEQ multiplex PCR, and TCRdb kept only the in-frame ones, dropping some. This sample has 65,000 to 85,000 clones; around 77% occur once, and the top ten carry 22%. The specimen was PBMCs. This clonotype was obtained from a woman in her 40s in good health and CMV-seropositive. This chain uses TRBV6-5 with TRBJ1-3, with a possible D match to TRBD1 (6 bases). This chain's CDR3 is CASSSTDRPPGNTIYF. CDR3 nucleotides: TGTGCCAGCAGTTCTACCGACAGGCCGCCTGGAAACACCATATATTTT.